The clone carrying this T cell receptor (beta chain) was found once. In the study's own analysis: Amplification with reference gene primers provided the estimates of nucleated cell counts. Here immunoSEQ multiplex PCR was the method, and the copy in TCRdb shows in-frame clones only, minus some. V, J and clone size were drawn from that table, and D and trimming were deduced from the DNA. Among almost 350,000 clones listed, about 92% were seen once. The sample comes from a study of blood T cell repertoires in COVID-19. In the study overall: Nucleic acid was either cDNA or gDNA, and it came from T cells, B-cell-depleted T cells, or PBMCs.

This CDR3 comprises 13 residues. Germline CDR1 is MNHNY and CDR2 is SVGAGI (reference sequence). V lost 8 bases to trimming and J lost 8 bases, with 18 bases between them. The V and J genes are TRBV6-6 and TRBJ1-2; a weak D match, TRBD1 (5 bases). The TCR sequence derives from a woman aged 55-70 years with COVID-19, enrolled during active disease. The specimen was peripheral blood. CDR3 sequence (DNA): TGTGCCAGCTCCGAGGAGGGGCTTCGGGGCTACACCTTC. The encoded protein is CASSEEGLRGYTF.